This TCR beta chain was observed in a study of blood T cells in healthy people across ages. The study, taken as a whole, reports: The donors' CMV status was not determined, possibly confounding changes in expanded clonotypes. There were more naive CD4+ cells and higher diversity in long-lived donors than in aged donors.

Samples each had at least 5 micrograms of total RNA extracted. CDR3 length equals 13 residues. This clonotype is a singleton in its sample. Its specificity is unknown. An end of the junction does not agree with germline; a read error may underlie this. PCR was performed a second time for roughly 7 to 11 cycles using a sample-barcoded 5' primer and a J-beta primer mix. Every cDNA molecule bore a tag from a template-switch adaptor containing 12 random nucleotides. TCRdb passed the 5' RACE reads through MiXCR, listing each CDR3 protein once. In the table there are around 1.7 million distinct CDR3 sequences, roughly 27% of which are singletons.

V gene TRBV12-3 or TRBV12-4 combines with J gene TRBJ1-5; D is uncertain. This TCR was sampled from a woman younger than 45 in good health. What was sequenced was blood. CDR3 loop: CAGSSGYYQPQHF. The CDR3 DNA reads TGTGCCGGCAGCTCGGGGTACTATCAGCCCCAGCATTTT.